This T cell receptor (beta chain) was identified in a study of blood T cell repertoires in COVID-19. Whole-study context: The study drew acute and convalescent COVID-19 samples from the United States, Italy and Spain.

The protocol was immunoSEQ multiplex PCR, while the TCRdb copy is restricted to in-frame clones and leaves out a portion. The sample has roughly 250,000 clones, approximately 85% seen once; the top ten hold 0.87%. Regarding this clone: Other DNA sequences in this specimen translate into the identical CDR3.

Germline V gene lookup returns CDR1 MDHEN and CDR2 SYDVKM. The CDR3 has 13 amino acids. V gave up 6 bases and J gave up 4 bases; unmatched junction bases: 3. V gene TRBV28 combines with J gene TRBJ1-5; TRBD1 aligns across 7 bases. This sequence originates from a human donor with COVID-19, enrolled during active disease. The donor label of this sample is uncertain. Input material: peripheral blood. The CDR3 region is CASRGTVNQPQHF. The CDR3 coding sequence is TGTGCCAGCAGGGGGACAGTTAATCAGCCCCAGCATTTT.